The rows below give T cell receptor beta chains drawn from one sample of a study of OX40 agonist ivuxolimab in advanced cancers. Some clones are missing from TCRdb's copy, which holds only in-frame ones; the method was immunoSEQ multiplex PCR. The data show 15,000 to 20,000 clones, with approximately 70% seen just once and around 15% held by the top ten. The material sequenced was CD4+ or CD8+ T cells sorted from blood, taken in a trial of the OX40 agonist ivuxolimab. The receptors stem from an adult with an advanced solid tumor such as melanoma, head and neck, liver or kidney cancer. CDR3s include the opening cysteine and the closing phenylalanine or tryptophan. Each record gives: V gene, J gene, clone size, D gene, CDR3 DNA, CDR3 protein. D genes are given only for firm matches. Where a row states a size, it is once, few, many or the class of an expanded clone; other rows omit it.

>TRBV27|TRBJ2-1|.|.
TGTGCCAGCAGTTACTTGACTAGTTTAGGCTCGGGTGAGCAGTTCTTC
CASSYLTSLGSGEQFF
>TRBV2|TRBJ1-3|medium-sized|.
TGTGCCAGCAGTGAAGACGGGAACTCTGGAAACACCATATATTTT
CASSEDGNSGNTIYF
>TRBV5-6|TRBJ1-3|.|.
TGTGCCAGCAGCTTGGGTGGGAAGAGCTCTGGAAACACCATATATTTT
CASSLGGKSSGNTIYF
>TRBV19|TRBJ2-2|.|TRBD1
TGTGCCAGTAGGAGGACAGGGGGGACCGGGGAGCTGTTTTTT
CASRRTGGTGELFF
>TRBV6-5|TRBJ2-7|.|TRBD2
TGTGCCAGCAGTTTCGGGAGGCCGGATGAGCAGTACTTC
CASSFGRPDEQYF
>TRBV6-6|TRBJ1-5|.|TRBD1
TGTGCCAGCAGTGACCAGGGGGGGGGCAATCAGCCCCAGCATTTT
CASSDQGGGNQPQHF
>TRBV5-5|TRBJ2-2|.|TRBD2
TGTGCCAGCAGCTTGGACCTAGCGGGAGACAACACCGGGGAGCTGTTTTTT
CASSLDLAGDNTGELFF
>TRBV6-4|TRBJ1-5|.|.
TGTGCCAGCAGCCTCATGGGGCTTAATCAGCCCCAGCATTTT
CASSLMGLNQPQHF
>TRBV30|TRBJ1-1|once|TRBD1
TGTGCCTGGCTCTCCCGGGACAGGGGCCGCGCTCCTGAAGCTTTCTTT
CAWLSRDRGRAPEAFF
>TRBV29-1|TRBJ1-1|few|.
TGCAGCGGTGATCCAGGCCCGAACACTGAAGCTTTCTTT
CSGDPGPNTEAFF
>TRBV4-1|TRBJ2-7|.|.
TGCGCCAGCAGCCAAGTAGTAGGCTACGAGCAGTACTTC
CASSQVVGYEQYF
>TRBV19|TRBJ1-2|.|.
TGTGCCAGTAGTATAGCGGAGGGGCTCCTCTATGGCTACACCTTC
CASSIAEGLLYGYTF
>TRBV7-9|TRBJ1-2|.|.
TGTGCCAGCAGCTTAGGTGCGGGGGAAGGGTATGGCTACACCTTC
CASSLGAGEGYGYTF
>TRBV7-9|TRBJ1-1|.|.
TGTGCCAGCAGCGAGTCAGCCTACACTGAAGCTTTCTTT
CASSESAYTEAFF
>TRBV9|TRBJ1-1|medium-sized|.
TGTGCCAGCAGCGTAGCAGTGAACACTGAAGCTTTCTTT
CASSVAVNTEAFF
>TRBV18|TRBJ1-2|.|.
TGTGCCAGCTCACCCGTATCCAGGGACCTCTATGGCTACACCTTC
CASSPVSRDLYGYTF
>TRBV27|TRBJ2-1|few|.
TGTGCCAGCAGTTTAGGGTTGCGGCAGTACAATGAGCAGTTCTTC
CASSLGLRQYNEQFF
>TRBV11-2|TRBJ2-3|.|.
TGTGCCAGCAGCTTATTCGGCAGACGCACGGATACGCAGTATTTT
CASSLFGRRTDTQYF
>TRBV27|TRBJ2-5|few|.
TGTGCCAGCAGTTTTGTGGCCCAAGAGACCCAGTACTTC
CASSFVAQETQYF
>TRBV10-1|TRBJ2-1|.|TRBD2
TGCGCCAGCAGTGAGACTAGCGGGAGAGGTGAGCAGTTCTTC
CASSETSGRGEQFF
>TRBV28|TRBJ1-1|.|.
TGTGCCAGCAGTTTATGGGGGGGGAAGAACACTGAAGCTTTCTTT
CASSLWGGKNTEAFF
>TRBV10-3|TRBJ2-2|few|TRBD2
TGTGCCATCAGCAGTAGCGGGAGGACGAACACCGGGGAGCTGTTTTTT
CAISSSGRTNTGELFF
>TRBV4-3|TRBJ1-1|.|TRBD1
TGCGCCAGCAGCCCCAGTCCCGGACAGGCAACTTTCTTT
CASSPSPGQATFF
>TRBV5-4|TRBJ2-5|few|TRBD2
TGTGCCAGCAGCTTAGAGCGGGATGGCCTCGGGACCCAGTACTTC
CASSLERDGLGTQYF
>TRBV13|TRBJ1-1|few|TRBD1
TGTGCCAGCAGCTTAGGGGACAGGGTTAACACTGAAGCTTTCTTT
CASSLGDRVNTEAFF
>TRBV19|TRBJ2-7|.|.
TGTGCCAGTAGTATAGGGCAGCTTGGGTCCTACGAGCAGTACTTC
CASSIGQLGSYEQYF
>TRBV4-3|TRBJ2-1|once|TRBD1
TGCGCCAGCAGCCATAGTTGGGGACAGGGCAATGAGCAGTTCTTC
CASSHSWGQGNEQFF
>TRBV6-6|TRBJ2-1|few|TRBD2
TGTGCCAGCATCTTTGGACTAGCGGGAGGCCACAAGCAGTTCTTC
CASIFGLAGGHKQFF
>TRBV5-1|TRBJ2-3|.|.
TGCGCCAGCAACGAGGGGTGGGATACGCAGTATTTT
CASNEGWDTQYF
>TRBV27|TRBJ2-7|.|TRBD1
TGTGCCAGCAGTTTATCCGGGACAGGACTTTCCTACGAGCAGTACTTC
CASSLSGTGLSYEQYF
>TRBV7-9|TRBJ2-7|.|TRBD2
TGTGCCAGCAGCTTAGAGGCTAGCGGGAAGTACTTC
CASSLEASGKYF